This T cell receptor beta chain is drawn from a study of blood T cells in healthy people across ages. Study-level points and caveats: One million T cells yielded diversity estimates that were considered underestimates.

For the second PCR, which ran for about 6 to 12 cycles, a sample-barcoded 5' primer and a J-beta primer mix were used. TCRdb fed the 5' RACE reads into MiXCR, producing one record per CDR3 protein. Of some 930,000 distinct CDR3 sequences listed, almost 30% are singletons. The CDR3 runs 15 residues. This clonotype has a handful of counts. Its target is unknown. A much larger clone is a single base away; this may be a read error. The same specimen was also included in a second study, on T cells of mothers and their children. That source notes: Input to cDNA synthesis comprised all extracted RNA, at a ratio of roughly 1.6 ug per 15 ul. It was through the M1S primer of the second PCR that sample barcodes and 2-4 random nucleotides were added. No persistent microchimeric T cell clones were detected at around 100 clones per million clonotypes sensitivity.

Sequencing input: blood. This clonotype originated in a woman aged 35 to 49 in good health. V gene TRBV12-3 or TRBV12-4 combines with J gene TRBJ2-6, with 8 bases identical to TRBD2. This chain's CDR3 is CASSVAGSGANVRTF. CDR3 nucleotide sequence: TGTGCCAGCAGTGTAGCGGGATCTGGGGCCAACGTCCGGACTTTC.